Listed below are T cell receptor beta chains from one sample, sequenced in a study of blood T cells in healthy people across ages. MiXCR, run by TCRdb on the 5' RACE reads, gives a single entry per CDR3 protein. The table lists about 700,000 distinct CDR3 sequences, about 32% of them singletons, with 15% to 19% in the top ten. Source material: blood. These receptors were obtained from an elderly woman in good health. Both conserved end residues are part of each CDR3. The D gene is left open where the match is weak. Clone size is shown for a subset of rows, as once, few, many or a class of expanded clone.

CDR3,DNA,size,J,V,D
CASRDLGYTF,TGTGCCAGCAGAGATCTTGGCTACACCTTC,many,TRBJ1-2,TRBV6-2/TRBV6-3,.
CASSPTGGLDTGELFF,TGTGCCAGCAGCCCCACGGGGGGGCTAGACACCGGGGAGCTGTTTTTT,.,TRBJ2-2,TRBV7-9,TRBD2
CSVAARTNSPLHF,TGCAGTGTGGCTGCGAGAACTAATTCACCCCTCCACTTT,.,TRBJ1-6,TRBV20-1,.
CASSDKRLAGGGTDTQYF,TGTGCCAGCAGCGACAAACGACTAGCGGGGGGGGGCACAGATACGCAGTATTTT,.,TRBJ2-3,TRBV7-2,TRBD2
CASSSLVGPGDSPLHF,TGTGCCAGCAGCTCCTTGGTAGGGCCGGGAGATTCGCCCCTCCACTTT,.,TRBJ1-6,TRBV7-9,.
CAWSREGPYEQYF,TGTGCCTGGAGTAGAGAGGGGCCCTACGAGCAGTACTTC,.,TRBJ2-7,TRBV30,.
CASSVESFGHTF,TGTGCCAGCAGTGTAGAGTCGTTCGGCCACACCTTC,.,TRBJ1-2,TRBV2,.
CSALASSEQFF,TGCAGTGCTCTTGCCAGCAGTGAGCAGTTCTTC,many,TRBJ2-1,TRBV20-1,.
CAGSLVRGRPDTQYF,TGTGCCGGCAGCTTAGTGCGGGGAAGACCGGATACGCAGTATTTT,few,TRBJ2-3,TRBV7-9,.
CAWSEGDPTGELFF,TGTGCCTGGAGTGAGGGGGACCCCACCGGGGAGCTGTTTTTT,.,TRBJ2-2,TRBV30,.
CASSLPAQETQYF,TGTGCCAGCAGCTTACCAGCCCAAGAGACCCAGTACTTC,many,TRBJ2-5,TRBV7-6,.
CASSSGTGAQETQYF,TGTGCCAGCAGCTCCGGGACGGGGGCTCAAGAGACCCAGTACTTC,.,TRBJ2-5,TRBV11-3,.
CASSLAYGYTF,TGTGCCAGCAGCTTAGCATATGGCTACACCTTC,many,TRBJ1-2,TRBV7-9,.
CASSLGDGNGQPQHF,TGTGCCAGCAGCTTAGGGGACGGAAACGGGCAGCCCCAGCATTTT,.,TRBJ1-5,TRBV7-9,.
CASSGTDSSLSWETQYF,TGTGCCAGCAGCGGGACAGATTCATCTTTATCCTGGGAGACCCAGTACTTC,many,TRBJ2-5,TRBV7-3,TRBD1
CASRATGSGANVLTF,TGTGCCAGCAGGGCTACAGGGTCTGGGGCCAACGTCCTGACTTTC,.,TRBJ2-6,TRBV7-2,.
CASSYSTGRGLIKSNTEAFF,TGTGCCAGCAGTTACTCGACAGGCAGGGGGCTTATAAAATCGAACACTGAAGCTTTCTTT,.,TRBJ1-1,TRBV6-5,TRBD1
CASSLGGGDPYEQYF,TGTGCCAGCAGCTTAGGGGGGGGCGACCCCTACGAGCAGTACTTC,many,TRBJ2-7,TRBV7-9,.
CSASKPGGSFDTQYF,TGCAGTGCTAGCAAGCCGGGAGGTTCTTTTGATACGCAGTATTTT,.,TRBJ2-3,TRBV20-1,TRBD2
CASSPQGKGYGYTF,TGTGCCAGCAGCCCGCAGGGGAAAGGCTATGGCTACACCTTC,many,TRBJ1-2,TRBV7-8,.
CASSPRQDGGTDTQYF,TGTGCCAGCAGTCCACGCCAGGACGGGGGCACAGATACGCAGTATTTT,many,TRBJ2-3,TRBV27,.
CSASLRTGNDYGYTF,TGCAGTGCTAGTCTCCGGACAGGGAACGACTATGGCTACACCTTC,.,TRBJ1-2,TRBV20-1,TRBD1
CAISEVAEETQYF,TGTGCCATCAGTGAGGTAGCGGAAGAGACCCAGTACTTC,many,TRBJ2-5,TRBV10-3,.
CASSYSDRGVYGYTF,TGTGCCAGCAGTTACTCGGACAGGGGAGTCTATGGCTACACCTTC,.,TRBJ1-2,TRBV6-5,TRBD1
CASSSPPGQGAWTGELFF,TGTGCCAGCAGCTCACCGCCGGGACAGGGGGCATGGACCGGGGAGCTGTTTTTT,.,TRBJ2-2,TRBV6-1,TRBD1
CASSLIRTGGYNEQFF,TGTGCCAGCAGCTTAATTAGGACAGGGGGTTACAATGAGCAGTTCTTC,.,TRBJ2-1,TRBV11-2,TRBD1
CSVSGTGLVNEQFF,TGCAGCGTCTCCGGGACAGGGTTAGTCAATGAGCAGTTCTTC,.,TRBJ2-1,TRBV29-1,TRBD1
CASSQAGLRSYEQYF,TGTGCCAGCAGCCAAGCAGGGTTGCGCTCCTACGAGCAGTACTTC,many,TRBJ2-7,TRBV3-1,.
CASSRGMATDTQYF,TGTGCCAGCAGCCGGGGGATGGCCACAGATACGCAGTATTTT,.,TRBJ2-3,TRBV11-1,.
CAWSKGEWQPQHF,TGTGCCTGGAGTAAAGGGGAATGGCAGCCCCAGCATTTT,.,TRBJ1-5,TRBV30,.
CASSEVGTNYNSPLHF,TGTGCCAGCAGTGAAGTTGGGACAAATTATAATTCACCCCTCCACTTT,.,TRBJ1-6,TRBV6-1,.
CASRTEGVRNIQYF,TGTGCCAGCCGCACGGAGGGGGTCAGAAACATTCAGTACTTC,.,TRBJ2-4,TRBV6-1,.